This TCR beta chain was observed in a study of T-cell reconstitution after alpha-beta-depleted transplantation in children. This clonotype was detected only a few times. The antigen remains unidentified. Findings and limits, study-wide: By about two months after transplant, alpha-beta T cells reportedly arose from several hundred graft clones that had expanded. At the one-year point after transplant, T-cell counts and TCRbeta diversity were found to come mostly from T cells that had been newly produced.

Trimming cost V 2 bases and J 4 bases, with 6 bases left between them. The CDR3 contains 13 residues. Unique molecular identifiers were incorporated during preparation of the TCRbeta library. TCRdb itself ran the PCR reads through MiXCR, one entry per CDR3 protein. The data hold around 130,000 distinct CDR3 sequences, with about 9.6% observed a single time. The sequencing here drew on PBMCs, mostly from graft donor cells, taken 180 days after TCRalphabeta/CD19-depleted stem cell transplant. This TCR was sampled from a girl under two years old who had a stem cell transplant for combined immunodeficiency, so the T cells may come from the graft donor. The rearrangement uses TRBV12-3 or TRBV12-4 and TRBJ2-1; D is ambiguous. The CDR3: CASSLTPYNEQFF. The CDR3 nucleotides are TGTGCCAGCAGTTTAACCCCATACAATGAGCAGTTCTTC.